This entry describes one T cell receptor (beta chain). Its antigen is not known. The data were obtained in a study of cytomegalovirus exposure and HLA in healthy donors. Study in general: A subsequent analysis reported that the 120 or so validation repertoires were produced on the same platform that had also been used for the roughly 670 first-cohort repertoires.

General study results and limits: Associated with cytomegalovirus, according to the listing, were 164 TCR beta chains. Later, an analysis found that TCR clusters from the first cohort tended to co-occur in the 130 or so validation repertoires.

V lost 5 bases, J lost 2 bases, and 11 bases stayed unmatched. CDR1 is WNHNN, CDR2 SYGVQD, per germline (reference sequence). The CDR3 covers 18 residues. The assay was immunoSEQ multiplex PCR, and TCRdb's table has in-frame clones only and misses some. The repertoire holds 150,000 to 200,000 clones, around four fifths seen once, with approximately 2% in the top ten. The donors were in the approximately 120-subject validation cohort, distinct from the approximately 730-subject first cohort. This clonotype was sampled from a man in his thirties or forties in good health and CMV-seropositive. Source material: PBMCs. The chain is built from TRBV10-1 and TRBJ1-5, with TRBD1 matching over 11 bases. The CDR3 DNA reads as TGCGCCAGCAGTCTACCAAGGACAGGGGGCGCCGGCAATCAGCCCCAGCATTTT. Residues: CASSLPRTGGAGNQPQHF.